The 11 T cell receptor beta chains reported below all come from one sample, sequenced in a study of shared clonotypes between healthy human individuals (dated by TCRdb to the early 2020s). The method was the immunoSEQ multiplex PCR assay. Not all clones reach the TCRdb copy of this immuneACCESS table, which keeps in-frame sequences only. Checked studies attribute under half of the gap to unresolved V genes and leave the rest unexplained. The sample table lists nearly 750,000 clones, just under 75% of them with a count of one. The ten largest clones capture approximately 1.7% of the sample. The sequencing sample was made of memory CD4+ T cells sorted from blood. The cell subset or site label for this specimen denotes: CD45RA-negative fraction. The origin of the receptors is a woman aged 30 to 39 in good health.

This clone came up once. This chain joins TRBV29-1 and TRBJ1-4; no clear D. The germline gives CDR1 SQVTM, CDR2 ANQGSEA. V was cut by 0 bases and J by 4 bases, with 6 bases left in between. The CDR3 length is 13 residues. The chain's CDR3 is CSVEDNVNEKLFF. The CDR3 region has the DNA TGCAGCGTTGAAGACAACGTTAATGAAAAACTGTTTTTT.

This clone came up a few times. The gene calls are TRBV7-2 and TRBJ2-1; 12 bases are a match to TRBD2. Germline V gene data show CDR1 as SGHTA and CDR2 as FQGNSA. The CDR3 runs to 14 residues. The trim removed 4 bases at V and 6 bases at J, leaving 1 base unmatched. In DNA form, the CDR3 reads TGTGCCAGCAGCTGGGGACTAGCGGGCAATGAGCAGTTCTTC. Protein product: CASSWGLAGNEQFF.

This clone was counted a few times. The same CDR3 arises from other DNA sequences in this sample as well. The J gene is TRBJ1-5, the V gene TRBV4-2, with D unclear. This CDR3 region has 12 residues. V lost 0 bases to trimming and J lost 7 bases, with 4 bases between them. Germline values: CDR1 LGHNA, CDR2 YNFKEQ. CDR3 sequence: CASSQEGQPQHF. For the CDR3, the DNA is TGTGCCAGCAGCCAAGAGGGACAGCCCCAGCATTTT.

The chain couples TRBV6-1 to TRBJ1-1, with unresolved D. V lost 5 bases and J lost 0, with 10 bases in between. The CDR3 has 14 residues. The V gene's germline CDR1 is MNHNS and CDR2 SASEGT. The CDR3 nucleotides read TGTGCCAGCAGTTTTGGGCTCCTGAACACTGAAGCTTTCTTT. This gives the protein CASSFGLLNTEAFF.

The chain couples TRBV18 to TRBJ1-1; TRBD1 matches at 8 bases. The CDR3 contains 14 residues. V lost 5 bases and J lost 3; bases outside the gene matches: 5. Germline V lookup: CDR1 KGHSH, CDR2 LQKENI. The DNA of the CDR3 is TGTGCCAGCTCAACCGGGACAGGAGACACTGAAGCTTTCTTT. Translation: CASSTGTGDTEAFF.

This rearrangement joins TRBV18 to TRBJ1-2; 10 bases are a match to TRBD1. Germline lookup yields CDR1 KGHSH and CDR2 LQKENI. With 2 bases clipped from V and 8 bases from J, the junction kept 8 bases outside the gene matches. This CDR3 region has 15 residues. This CDR3 reads CASSPTGTGVLGYTF. CDR3 nucleotides: TGTGCCAGCTCACCAACCGGGACAGGGGTCCTAGGCTACACCTTC.

This chain connects TRBV7-8 to TRBJ2-1; D is tentatively TRBD1 or TRBD2 (5 bases each). CDR3 length equals 16 residues. Germline CDR1 and CDR2: SGHVS and FQNEAQ. The germline V and J ends were trimmed by 7 bases and 0 bases, with 16 bases remaining between them. The CDR3 sequence is CASKPGTSGSYNEQFF. Written as DNA, the CDR3 is TGTGCCAGCAAGCCCGGGACCAGCGGCTCCTACAATGAGCAGTTCTTC.

A single count supports this clone. The chain has TRBV4-1 and TRBJ1-2; D is uncertain. This CDR3 comprises 16 residues. The V end lost 4 bases, the J end lost 0 bases, and 15 bases lay between the germline ends. Germline V CDR1 and CDR2: MGHRA, YSYEKL. DNA for the CDR3: TGCGCCAGCAGCCCCCAGAATACGGTCTCTAACTATGGCTACACCTTC. This encodes CASSPQNTVSNYGYTF.

V usage is TRBV19 and J usage is TRBJ1-1; 9 bases agree with TRBD1. This CDR3 contains 14 residues. V lost 3 bases, J lost 4 bases, and 3 bases stayed unmatched. Germline V gives CDR1 LNHDA, CDR2 SQIVND (reference sequence). In nucleotides, the CDR3 is TGTGCCAGTAGTATTGACAGGGGGGTCACTGAAGCTTTCTTT. This encodes CASSIDRGVTEAFF.

There are a few counts of this clone. The rearrangement joins TRBV28 to TRBJ2-5, with TRBD1 identical over 7 bases. Per germline, CDR1 MDHEN and CDR2 SYDVKM. This CDR3 region has 14 residues. After removal of 2 bases from V and 4 bases from J, the junction contained 4 bases not matched to a gene. The CDR3 DNA is TGTGCCAGCAGTTTACGGGGACAGATAGAGACCCAGTACTTC. It codes for CASSLRGQIETQYF.

V and J are TRBV5-1 and TRBJ2-7; the D is unclear. Germline V gene lookup returns CDR1 SGHRS and CDR2 YFSETQ. Deletions cut 4 bases from V and 4 bases from J, with 12 bases between. The CDR3 runs 13 residues. The CDR3 region is CASSGSPTYEQYF. The CDR3 DNA reads as TGCGCCAGCAGCGGGTCGCCTACTTACGAGCAGTACTTC.